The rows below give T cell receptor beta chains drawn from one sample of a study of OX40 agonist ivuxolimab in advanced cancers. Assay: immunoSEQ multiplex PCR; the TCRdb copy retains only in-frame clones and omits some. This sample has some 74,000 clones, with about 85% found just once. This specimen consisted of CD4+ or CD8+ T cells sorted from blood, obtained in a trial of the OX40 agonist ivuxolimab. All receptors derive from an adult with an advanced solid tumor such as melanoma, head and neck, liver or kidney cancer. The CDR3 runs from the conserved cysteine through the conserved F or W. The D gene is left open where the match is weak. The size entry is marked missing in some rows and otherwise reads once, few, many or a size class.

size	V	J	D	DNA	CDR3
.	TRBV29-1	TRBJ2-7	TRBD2	TGCAGCGTTGCGGCTAGCGGGGTGACCTACGAGCAGTACTTC	CSVAASGVTYEQYF
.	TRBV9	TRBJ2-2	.	TGTGCCAGCAGCGTGGGTTTAGGGGGGCCGCAGGGCGGGGAGCTGTTTTTT	CASSVGLGGPQGGELFF
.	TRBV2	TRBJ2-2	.	TGTGCCAGCAGTGACAGCTACACCGGGGAGCTGTTTTTT	CASSDSYTGELFF
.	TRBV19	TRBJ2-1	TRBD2	TGTGCCACCACCGTGGGTACTAGCGGGTCAAATGAGCAGTTCTTC	CATTVGTSGSNEQFF
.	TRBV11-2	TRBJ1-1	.	TGTGCCAGCAGCTTCTTAGGTGAAGCTTTCTTT	CASSFLGEAFF
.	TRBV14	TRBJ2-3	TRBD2	TGTGCCAGCAGCCCTTGGACTAGCGCACAAAGGTTGGGGGTCGCAGATACGCAGTATTTT	CASSPWTSAQRLGVADTQYF
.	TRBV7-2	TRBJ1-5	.	TGTGCCAGCAGCTTACAGGGCTACTATAGCAATCAGCCCCAGCATTTT	CASSLQGYYSNQPQHF
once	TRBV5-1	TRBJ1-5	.	TGCGCCAGCAGCTTGGATGGGGATAGCAATCAGCCCCAGCATTTT	CASSLDGDSNQPQHF
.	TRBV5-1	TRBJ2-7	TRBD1	TGCGCCAGCAGCTTGACAGGGGGGTTCAGCGAGCAGTACTTC	CASSLTGGFSEQYF
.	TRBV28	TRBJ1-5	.	TGTGCCAGCAGTTTACCGAGGGTTCAGCCCCAGCATTTT	CASSLPRVQPQHF
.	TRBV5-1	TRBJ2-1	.	TGCGCCAGCAGCTTGATCTTGGCTACGAGTCGGAATGAGCAGTTCTTC	CASSLILATSRNEQFF
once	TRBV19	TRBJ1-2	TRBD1	TGTGCCAGTGCACAGGGGGCGATAGGCGAGTTGAACTATGGCTACACCTTC	CASAQGAIGELNYGYTF
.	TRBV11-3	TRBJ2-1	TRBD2	TGTGCCAGCAGCTTCGAACCGGGAGGGGTTTACAATGAGCAGTTCTTC	CASSFEPGGVYNEQFF
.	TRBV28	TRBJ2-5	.	TGTGCCAGCAGCCCTATAATCTACCCGGAGACCCAGTACTTC	CASSPIIYPETQYF
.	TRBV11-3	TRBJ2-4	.	TGTGCCAGCAGCTTAGGGGTCAGCCAGTCGAACATTCAGTACTTC	CASSLGVSQSNIQYF
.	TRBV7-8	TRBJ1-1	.	TGTGCCAGCAGCCAGTCTCTGGGGGGCCCAGAGGCTTTCTTT	CASSQSLGGPEAFF
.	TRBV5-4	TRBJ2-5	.	TGTGCCAGCAGCCTCTGGCGTGGGGAGACCCAGTACTTC	CASSLWRGETQYF
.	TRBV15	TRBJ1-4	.	TGTGCCACCAGCAGGGCCAGGGACGGTGAAAAACTGTTTTTT	CATSRARDGEKLFF
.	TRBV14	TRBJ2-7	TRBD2	TGTGCCAGCAGCCAAGAAGCGGGAGGAGTCTACGAGCAGTACTTC	CASSQEAGGVYEQYF
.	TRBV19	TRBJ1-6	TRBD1	TGTGCCAGCGCGCCCGCAGGGGGAAATAATTCACCCCTCCACTTT	CASAPAGGNNSPLHF
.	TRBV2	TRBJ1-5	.	TGTGCCAGCAGTCGGGACACTCCTCAGCCCCAGCATTTT	CASSRDTPQPQHF
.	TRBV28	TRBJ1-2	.	TGTGCCAGCAGTTCCTTCAGGGACACCTATGGCTACACCTTC	CASSSFRDTYGYTF
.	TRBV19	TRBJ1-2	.	TGTGCCAGTAGTATAGCCGGGACAGGCTACACCTTC	CASSIAGTGYTF
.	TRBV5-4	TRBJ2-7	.	TGTGCCAGCAGCTTGGGGGGGGCTAACTCCTACGAGCAGTACTTC	CASSLGGANSYEQYF
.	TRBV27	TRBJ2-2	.	TGTGCCAGCAGTTTTTCCGGGCGGGACACCGGGGAGCTGTTTTTT	CASSFSGRDTGELFF
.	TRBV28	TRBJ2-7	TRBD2	TGTGCCAGCAGTTCCCGGGAGGTCGAGCAGTACTTC	CASSSREVEQYF
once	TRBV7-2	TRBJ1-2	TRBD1	TGTGCCAGCAGCACCGGACAGGGTGACTATGGCTACACCTTC	CASSTGQGDYGYTF
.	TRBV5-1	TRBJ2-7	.	TGCGCCAGCAGCTTGAGGACCAACTCCTACGAGCAGTACTTC	CASSLRTNSYEQYF
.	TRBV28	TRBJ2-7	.	TGTGCCAGCAGTTTTGACATCTACGAGCAGTACTTC	CASSFDIYEQYF
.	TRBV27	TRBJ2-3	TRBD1	TGTGCCAGCAGTTCGTTGGACAGGGCGTGGAGCACAGATACGCAGTATTTT	CASSSLDRAWSTDTQYF
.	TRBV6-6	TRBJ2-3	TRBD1	TGTGCCAGCAGTCATGATTACAGGGGGAGGACAGATACGCAGTATTTT	CASSHDYRGRTDTQYF
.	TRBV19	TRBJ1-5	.	TGTGCCAGTAGGTCAGAAGGGACCCCCGGGCAGCCCCAGCATTTT	CASRSEGTPGQPQHF
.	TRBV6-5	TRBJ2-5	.	TGTGCCAGCAGTTACGTGGGGGAGCAGTACTTC	CASSYVGEQYF
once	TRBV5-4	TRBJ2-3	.	TGTGCCAGCAGCTTGCGTCAGACAACAGATACGCAGTATTTT	CASSLRQTTDTQYF
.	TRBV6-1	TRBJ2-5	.	TGTGCCAGCAGTACTTCATATCAAGAGACCCAGTACTTC	CASSTSYQETQYF
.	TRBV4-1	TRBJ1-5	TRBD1	TGCGCCAGCAGCCAAGTTACAGGGGGCGGCAATCAGCCCCAGCATTTT	CASSQVTGGGNQPQHF
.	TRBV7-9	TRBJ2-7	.	TGTGCCAGCAGCGTAGGGACCGCAGCCTACGAGCAGTACTTC	CASSVGTAAYEQYF
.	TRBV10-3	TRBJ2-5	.	TGTGCCATCAGTGTAGGGGAGACAGTCCAGGAGACCCAGTACTTC	CAISVGETVQETQYF
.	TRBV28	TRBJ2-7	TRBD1	TGTGCCAGCAGTTCACAGGGGCCTCCGAAGGACGAGCAGTACTTC	CASSSQGPPKDEQYF
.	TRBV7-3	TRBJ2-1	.	TGTGCCAGCAGCTATCAGGGGAGCGGGGCCAATGAGCAGTTCTTC	CASSYQGSGANEQFF
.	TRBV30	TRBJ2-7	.	TGTGCCTGGGGGTTTGGCCCGGGACCACCTTACGAGCAGTACTTC	CAWGFGPGPPYEQYF
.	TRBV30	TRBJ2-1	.	TGTGCCTGGAGTGATTTTAGCTCCTACAATGAGCAGTTCTTC	CAWSDFSSYNEQFF
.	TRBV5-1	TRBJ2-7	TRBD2	TGCGCCAGTAGGCGGGGGGTTGGCGAGCAGTACTTC	CASRRGVGEQYF
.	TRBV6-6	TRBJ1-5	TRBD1	TGTGCCAGCAGTTACCCGGACAGGGGACATCAGCCCCAGCATTTT	CASSYPDRGHQPQHF
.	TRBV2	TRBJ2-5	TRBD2	TGTGCCAGCAAGAACCCGGGGGGGGAGACCCAGTACTTC	CASKNPGGETQYF
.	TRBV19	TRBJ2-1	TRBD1	TGTGCCAGTAGGGAACAGGGGGCCAGTGAGCAGTTCTTC	CASREQGASEQFF
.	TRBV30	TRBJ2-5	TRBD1	TGTGCCTGGAGTCCACCAGGAGTAGGGGGCGGTGAGACCCAGTACTTC	CAWSPPGVGGGETQYF
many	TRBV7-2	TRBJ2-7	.	TGTGCCAGCAGCTCAGGGGTGGAATCCTACGAGCAGTACTTC	CASSSGVESYEQYF
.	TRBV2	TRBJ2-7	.	TGTGCCAGCAGTGAAGGAGGGGCAGACTACGAGCAGTACTTC	CASSEGGADYEQYF
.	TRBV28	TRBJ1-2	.	TGTGCCACCCTCCCCCCCGACTATGGCTACACCTTC	CATLPPDYGYTF
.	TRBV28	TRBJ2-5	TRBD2	TGTGCCAGCAGTCTCTCGGGGGAGGGAGGGGAGACCCAGTACTTC	CASSLSGEGGETQYF
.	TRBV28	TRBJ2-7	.	TGTGCCAGCAGTTCGGGGATGGGGTACGAGCAGTACTTC	CASSSGMGYEQYF
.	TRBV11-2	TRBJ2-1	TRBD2	TGTGCCAGCAGCTTGGACCCTAGCGGGAGGAATGAGCAGTTCTTC	CASSLDPSGRNEQFF